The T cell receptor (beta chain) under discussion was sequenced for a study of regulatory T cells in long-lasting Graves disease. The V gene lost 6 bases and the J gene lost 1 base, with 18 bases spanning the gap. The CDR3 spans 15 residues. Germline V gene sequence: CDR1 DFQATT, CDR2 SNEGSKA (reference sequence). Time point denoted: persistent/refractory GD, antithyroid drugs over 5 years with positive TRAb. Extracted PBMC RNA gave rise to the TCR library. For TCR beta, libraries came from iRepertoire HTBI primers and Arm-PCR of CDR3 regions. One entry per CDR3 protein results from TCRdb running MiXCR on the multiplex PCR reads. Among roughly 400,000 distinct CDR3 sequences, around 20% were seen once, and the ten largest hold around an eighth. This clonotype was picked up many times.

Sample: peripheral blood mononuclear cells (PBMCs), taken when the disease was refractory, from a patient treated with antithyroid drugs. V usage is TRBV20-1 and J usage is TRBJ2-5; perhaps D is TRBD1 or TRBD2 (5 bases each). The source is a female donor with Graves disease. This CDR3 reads CSARDANAPQETQYF. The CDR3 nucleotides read TGCAGTGCCAGGGACGCCAATGCCCCCCAAGAGACCCAGTACTTC.